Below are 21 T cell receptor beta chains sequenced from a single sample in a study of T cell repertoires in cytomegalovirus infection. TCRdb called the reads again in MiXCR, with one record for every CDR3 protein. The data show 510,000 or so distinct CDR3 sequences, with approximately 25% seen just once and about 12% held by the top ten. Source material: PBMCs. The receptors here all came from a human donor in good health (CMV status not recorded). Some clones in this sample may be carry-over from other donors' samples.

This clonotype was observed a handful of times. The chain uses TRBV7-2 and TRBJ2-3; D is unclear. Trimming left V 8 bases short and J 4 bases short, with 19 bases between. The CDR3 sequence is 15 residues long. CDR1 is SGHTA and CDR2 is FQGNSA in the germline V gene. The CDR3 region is CASRKRIVGADTQYF. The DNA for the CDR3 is TGTGCCAGCCGGAAACGGATTGTAGGCGCAGATACGCAGTATTTT.

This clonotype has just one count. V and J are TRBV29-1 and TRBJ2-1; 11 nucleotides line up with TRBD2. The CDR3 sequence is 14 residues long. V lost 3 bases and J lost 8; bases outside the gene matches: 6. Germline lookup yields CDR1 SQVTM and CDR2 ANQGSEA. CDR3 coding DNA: TGCAGCGTTGACATGGGACTAGCGGTACATGAGCAGTTCTTC. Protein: CSVDMGLAVHEQFF.

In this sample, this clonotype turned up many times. CDR3 sequence: CASSLAGTDNQPQHF. The CDR3 DNA sequence: TGTGCCAGCAGCTTAGCTGGGACAGATAATCAGCCCCAGCATTTT. The chain links TRBV7-2 to TRBJ1-5; 7 bases map to TRBD1. Germline loops: CDR1 SGHTA, CDR2 FQGNSA. The CDR3 is 15 residues long. The trim removed 0 bases at V and 4 bases at J, leaving 3 bases unmatched.

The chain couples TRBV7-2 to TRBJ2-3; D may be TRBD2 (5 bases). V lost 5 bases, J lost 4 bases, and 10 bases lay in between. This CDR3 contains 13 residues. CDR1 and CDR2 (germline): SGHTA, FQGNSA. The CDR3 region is CASSRLRADTQYF. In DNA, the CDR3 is TGTGCCAGCAGCCGCCTGCGGGCAGATACGCAGTATTTT.

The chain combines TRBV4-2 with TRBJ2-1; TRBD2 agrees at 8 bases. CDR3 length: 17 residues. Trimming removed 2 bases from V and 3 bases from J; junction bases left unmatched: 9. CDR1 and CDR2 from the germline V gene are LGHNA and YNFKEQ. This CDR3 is CASSQTNSGIRYNEQFF. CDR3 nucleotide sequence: TGTGCCAGCAGCCAAACCAATAGCGGGATACGCTACAATGAGCAGTTCTTC.

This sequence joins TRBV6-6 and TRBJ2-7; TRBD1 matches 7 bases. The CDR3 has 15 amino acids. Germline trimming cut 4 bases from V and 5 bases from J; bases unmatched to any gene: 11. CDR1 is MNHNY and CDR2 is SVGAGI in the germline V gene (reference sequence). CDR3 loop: CASSSLDDRANEQYF. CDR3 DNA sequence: TGTGCCAGCAGTTCCCTCGACGACAGGGCCAACGAGCAGTACTTC.

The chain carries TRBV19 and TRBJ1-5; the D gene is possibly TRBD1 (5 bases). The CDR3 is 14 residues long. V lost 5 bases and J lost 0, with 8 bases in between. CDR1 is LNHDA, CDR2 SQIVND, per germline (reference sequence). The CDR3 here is CASSGDFSNQPQHF. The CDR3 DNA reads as TGTGCCAGTAGTGGGGACTTTAGCAATCAGCCCCAGCATTTT.

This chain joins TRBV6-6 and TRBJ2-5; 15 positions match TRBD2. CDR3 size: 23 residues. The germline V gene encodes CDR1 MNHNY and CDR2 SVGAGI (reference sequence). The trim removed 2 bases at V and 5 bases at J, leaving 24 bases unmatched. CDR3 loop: CASSYPRGLAGGPRGDKGETQYF. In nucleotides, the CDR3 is TGTGCCAGCAGTTACCCTCGCGGACTAGCGGGAGGGCCTAGGGGTGACAAGGGGGAGACCCAGTACTTC.

CDR3 sequence reads: CASSQTSRDTQYF. DNA for the CDR3: TGTGCCAGTAGTCAGACTTCCAGAGATACGCAGTATTTT. The chain carries TRBV19 and TRBJ2-3, with unresolved D. Germline V lookup: CDR1 LNHDA, CDR2 SQIVND (reference sequence). The CDR3 length is 13 residues. V lost 5 bases to trimming and J lost 5 bases, with 11 bases between them.

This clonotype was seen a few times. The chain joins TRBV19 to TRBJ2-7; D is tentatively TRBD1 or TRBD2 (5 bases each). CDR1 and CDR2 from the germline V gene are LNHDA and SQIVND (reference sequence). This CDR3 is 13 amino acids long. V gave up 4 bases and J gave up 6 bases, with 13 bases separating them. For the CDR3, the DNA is TGTGCCAGTAGTAACTTCAGGGAGAGCGAGCAGTACTTC. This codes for CASSNFRESEQYF.

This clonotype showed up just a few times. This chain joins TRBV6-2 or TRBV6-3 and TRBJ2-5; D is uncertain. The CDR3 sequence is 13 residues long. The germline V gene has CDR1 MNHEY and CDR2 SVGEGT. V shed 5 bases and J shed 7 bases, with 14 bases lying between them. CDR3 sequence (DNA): TGTGCCAGCAGTCTCCAGCGCCCAGGGACCCAGTACTTC. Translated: CASSLQRPGTQYF.

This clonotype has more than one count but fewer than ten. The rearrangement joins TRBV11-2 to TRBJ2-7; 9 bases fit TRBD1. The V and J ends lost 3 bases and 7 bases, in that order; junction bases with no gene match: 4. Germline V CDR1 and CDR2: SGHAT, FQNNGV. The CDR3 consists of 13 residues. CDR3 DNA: TGTGCCAGCAGCTTCGGACAGGGGAGGGAGCAGTACTTC. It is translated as CASSFGQGREQYF.

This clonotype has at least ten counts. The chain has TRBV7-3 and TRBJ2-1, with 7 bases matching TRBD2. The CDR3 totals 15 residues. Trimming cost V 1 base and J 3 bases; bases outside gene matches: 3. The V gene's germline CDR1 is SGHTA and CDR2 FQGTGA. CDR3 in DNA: TGTGCCAGCAGCTTAAGTCCTAGCGGCTACAATGAGCAGTTCTTC. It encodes CASSLSPSGYNEQFF.

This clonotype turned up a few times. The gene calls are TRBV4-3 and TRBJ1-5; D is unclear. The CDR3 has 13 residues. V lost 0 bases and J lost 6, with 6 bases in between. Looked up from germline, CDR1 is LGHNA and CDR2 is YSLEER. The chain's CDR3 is CASSQDLAQPQHF. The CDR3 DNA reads TGCGCCAGCAGCCAAGATTTGGCTCAGCCCCAGCATTTT.

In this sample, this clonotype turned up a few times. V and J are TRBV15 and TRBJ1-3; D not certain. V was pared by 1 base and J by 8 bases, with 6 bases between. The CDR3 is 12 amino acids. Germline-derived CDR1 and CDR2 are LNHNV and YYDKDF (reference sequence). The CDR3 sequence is CATSRVGDTIYF. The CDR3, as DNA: TGTGCCACCAGCAGAGTGGGAGACACCATATATTTT. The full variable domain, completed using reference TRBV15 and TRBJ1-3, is DAMVIQNPRYQVTQFGKPVTLSCSQTLNHNVMYWYQQKSSQAPKLLFHYYDKDFNNEADTPDNFQSRRPNTSFCFLDIRSPGLGDTAMYLCATSRVGDTIYFGEGSWLTVV.

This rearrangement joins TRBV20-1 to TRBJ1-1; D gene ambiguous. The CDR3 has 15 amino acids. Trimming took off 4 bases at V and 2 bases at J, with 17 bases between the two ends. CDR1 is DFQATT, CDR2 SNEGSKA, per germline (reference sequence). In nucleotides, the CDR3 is TGCAGTGCTACACGCAGAGGGAGTGGAAACACTGAAGCTTTCTTT. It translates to CSATRRGSGNTEAFF.

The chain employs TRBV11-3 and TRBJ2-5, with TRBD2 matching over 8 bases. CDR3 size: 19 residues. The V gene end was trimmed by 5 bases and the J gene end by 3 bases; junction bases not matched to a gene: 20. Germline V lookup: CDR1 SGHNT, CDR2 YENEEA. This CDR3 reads CASSLSLRFGLADKETQYF. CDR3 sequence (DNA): TGTGCCAGCAGCCTTTCCCTACGGTTTGGACTAGCAGACAAAGAGACCCAGTACTTC.

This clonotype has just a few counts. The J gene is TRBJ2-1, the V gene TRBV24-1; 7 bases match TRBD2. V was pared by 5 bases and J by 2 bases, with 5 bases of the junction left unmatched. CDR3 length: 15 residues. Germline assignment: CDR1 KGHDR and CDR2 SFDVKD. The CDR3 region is CATSGWRETYNEQFF. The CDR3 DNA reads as TGTGCCACCAGTGGTTGGCGGGAGACCTACAATGAGCAGTTCTTC.

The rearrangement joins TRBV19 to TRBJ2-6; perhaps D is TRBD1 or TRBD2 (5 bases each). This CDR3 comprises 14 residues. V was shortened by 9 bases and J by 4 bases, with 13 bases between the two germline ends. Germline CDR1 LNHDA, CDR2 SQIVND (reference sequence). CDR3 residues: CASGTALGANVLTF. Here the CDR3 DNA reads TGTGCCAGCGGGACCGCGTTGGGGGCCAACGTCCTGACTTTC.

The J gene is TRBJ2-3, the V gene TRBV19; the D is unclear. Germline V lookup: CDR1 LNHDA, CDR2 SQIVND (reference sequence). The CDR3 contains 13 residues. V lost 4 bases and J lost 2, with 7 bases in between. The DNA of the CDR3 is TGTGCCAGTAGTAAAGCCGTCACAGATACGCAGTATTTT. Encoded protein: CASSKAVTDTQYF.

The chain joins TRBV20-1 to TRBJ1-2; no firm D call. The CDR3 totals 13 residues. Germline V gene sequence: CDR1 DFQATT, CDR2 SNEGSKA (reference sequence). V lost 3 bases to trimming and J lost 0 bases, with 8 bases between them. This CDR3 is CSASPGTNYGYTF. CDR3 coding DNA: TGCAGTGCTAGTCCGGGAACTAACTATGGCTACACCTTC.